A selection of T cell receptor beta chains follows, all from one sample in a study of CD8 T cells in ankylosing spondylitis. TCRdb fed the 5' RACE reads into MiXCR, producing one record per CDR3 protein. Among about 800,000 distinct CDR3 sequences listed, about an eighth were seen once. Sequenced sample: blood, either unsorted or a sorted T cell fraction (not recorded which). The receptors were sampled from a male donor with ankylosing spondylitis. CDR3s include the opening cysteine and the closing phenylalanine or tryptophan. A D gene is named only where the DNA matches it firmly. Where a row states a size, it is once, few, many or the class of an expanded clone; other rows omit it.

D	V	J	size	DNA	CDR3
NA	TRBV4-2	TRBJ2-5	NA	TGTGCCAGCAGCCAAGAGTATAGGGGCGGTAGCGAGACCCAGTACTTC	CASSQEYRGGSETQYF
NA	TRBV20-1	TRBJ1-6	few	TGCAGTGCTAGAGTGGGGGGGTTTCGTAATTCACCCCTCCACTTT	CSARVGGFRNSPLHF
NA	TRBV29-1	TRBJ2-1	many	TGCAGCGTTGAAGAGGGCTACAATGAGCAGTTCTTC	CSVEEGYNEQFF
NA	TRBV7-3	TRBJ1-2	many	TGTGCCAGCAGCTTAGGTGGCTTTTCTAAAACCTTC	CASSLGGFSKTF
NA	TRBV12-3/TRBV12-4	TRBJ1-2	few	TGTGCCACCCAAACAGGCGGAAGCTACACCTTC	CATQTGGSYTF
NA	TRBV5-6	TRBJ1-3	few	TGTGCCAGCAGCTTAAGACCCCGGGACTCTGGAAACACCATATATTTT	CASSLRPRDSGNTIYF
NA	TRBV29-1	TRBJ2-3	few	TGCAGCTCTGATAGGGTACATTTT	CSSDRVHF
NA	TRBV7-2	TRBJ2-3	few	TGTGCCAGCAGCTTTCTCAGGGGGGCAGATACGCAGTATTTT	CASSFLRGADTQYF
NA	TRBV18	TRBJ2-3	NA	TGTGCCAGCTCACCTGCCGAGAACACAGATACGCAGTATTTT	CASSPAENTDTQYF
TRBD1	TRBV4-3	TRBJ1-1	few	TGCGCCAGCAGCTCACACGACAGGGCTACTGAAGCTTTCTTT	CASSSHDRATEAFF
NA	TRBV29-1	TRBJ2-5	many	TGCAGCGTTGACGCTAGTGGGACGGAGACCCAGTACTTC	CSVDASGTETQYF
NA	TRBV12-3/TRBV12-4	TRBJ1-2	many	TGTGCCAGCAGCCGAGGCCCGAACTATGGCTACACCTTC	CASSRGPNYGYTF
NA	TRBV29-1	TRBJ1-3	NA	TGCAGCGTTCGCCGGGGCCCTGGAAACACCATATATTTT	CSVRRGPGNTIYF
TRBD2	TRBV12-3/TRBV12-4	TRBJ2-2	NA	TGTGCCAGCAGTTTTATTGTCATGGGAGGGAGGAAGGCCGGGGAGCTGTTTTTT	CASSFIVMGGRKAGELFF
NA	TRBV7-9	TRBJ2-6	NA	TGTGCCAGCAGCTTAGTCGTGGCTGGGGCCAACGTCCTGACTTTC	CASSLVVAGANVLTF
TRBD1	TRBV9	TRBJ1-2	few	TGTGCCAGCAGCGTAGGGGGGACAGGGGGCCCCACCCTTGGCTACACCTTC	CASSVGGTGGPTLGYTF
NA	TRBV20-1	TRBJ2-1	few	TGCAGTGCTAGCCGGGTACTTTACAATGAGCAGTTCTTC	CSASRVLYNEQFF
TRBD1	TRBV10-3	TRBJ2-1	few	TGTGCCATCAGTGCCCCAAATAAAGACAGGGGGCCCTACAATGAGCAGTTCTTC	CAISAPNKDRGPYNEQFF
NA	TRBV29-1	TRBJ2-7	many	TGCAGCGTTGATGATCGTGGCAGAAACTACGAGCAGTACTTC	CSVDDRGRNYEQYF
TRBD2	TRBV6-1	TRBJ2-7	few	TGTGCCTCGGGAGGTACATTCCCCTCCTACGAGCAGTACTTC	CASGGTFPSYEQYF
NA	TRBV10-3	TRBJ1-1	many	TGTGCCATCAGTGAGTCGGGGTGGACTGAAGCTTTCTTT	CAISESGWTEAFF
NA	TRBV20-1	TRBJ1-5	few	TGCAGTGCTAGAGTCGGTTCGTTCAATCAGCCCCAGCATTTT	CSARVGSFNQPQHF
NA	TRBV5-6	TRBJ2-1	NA	TGTGCCAGCAGCTTGACGGGCTACAGACCCAATGAGCAGTTCTTC	CASSLTGYRPNEQFF
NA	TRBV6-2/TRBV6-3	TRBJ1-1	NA	TGTGCCAGCAGTTACGCTAGAACTGAAGCTTTCTTT	CASSYARTEAFF
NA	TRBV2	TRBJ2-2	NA	TGTGCCAGCCTCAGGGAAAACACCGGGGAGCTGTTTTTT	CASLRENTGELFF
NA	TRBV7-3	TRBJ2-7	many	TGTGCCAGCAGCTTAATGGGCAGGGACTACGAGCAGTACTTC	CASSLMGRDYEQYF
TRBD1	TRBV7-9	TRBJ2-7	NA	TGTGCCAGCAGCCTCGATCCGGGACAGGGAATCGACGAGCAGTACTTC	CASSLDPGQGIDEQYF
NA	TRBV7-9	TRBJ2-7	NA	TGTGCCAGTGGGGGCGGTTTGAACGAGCAGTACTTC	CASGGGLNEQYF
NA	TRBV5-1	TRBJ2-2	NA	TGCGCCAGCAGCTTGTGGGACCGAGAGAGCGGGGAGCTGTTTTTT	CASSLWDRESGELFF
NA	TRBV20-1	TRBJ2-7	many	TGCAGTGCTCCCCGGGAGAGCTACGAGCAGTACTTC	CSAPRESYEQYF
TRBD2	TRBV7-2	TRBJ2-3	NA	TGTGCCAGCAGCTTACTAGCGGGGGGGCCAAATACGCAGTATTTT	CASSLLAGGPNTQYF
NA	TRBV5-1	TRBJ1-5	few	TGCGCCAGCAGCTTGGGGACCAGCAGAAATCAGCCCCAGCATTTT	CASSLGTSRNQPQHF
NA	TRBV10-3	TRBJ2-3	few	TGTGCCATCAGCAGCACAGAGAGCACAGATACGCAGTATTTT	CAISSTESTDTQYF
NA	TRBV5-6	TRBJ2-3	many	TGTGCCAGCAGCCAGGGGAGCAGGACAGATACGCAGTATTTT	CASSQGSRTDTQYF
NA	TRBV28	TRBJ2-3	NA	TGTGCCAGCAGTTCGGCCAACACAGATACGCAGTATTTT	CASSSANTDTQYF
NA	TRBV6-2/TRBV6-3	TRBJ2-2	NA	TGTGCCAGCAGGACACGGGGGCTCCGGGGCACCGGGGAGCTGTCTTTT	CASRTRGLRGTGELSF
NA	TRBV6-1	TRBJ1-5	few	TGTGCCAGCAGCTCCCAAAAGGGGCAGCCCCAGCATTTT	CASSSQKGQPQHF
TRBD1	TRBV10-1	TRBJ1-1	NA	TGCGCCAGCAGTGAGGAGGGACAGGGGGTGGAAGCTTACTTT	CASSEEGQGVEAYF
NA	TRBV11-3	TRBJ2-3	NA	TGTGCCAGCAGCTTAAGGTGGAACTGCACAGATACGCAGTATTTT	CASSLRWNCTDTQYF
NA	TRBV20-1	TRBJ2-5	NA	TGCAGTGCTAGGCCCCTGGGACCTAAGTACCAAGAGACCCAGTACTTC	CSARPLGPKYQETQYF
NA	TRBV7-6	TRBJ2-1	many	TGTGCCAGCAGCTTCTATTCCGGCGATGAGCAGTTCTTC	CASSFYSGDEQFF
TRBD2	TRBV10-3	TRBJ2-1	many	TGTGCCGCCTCTAGCGGATCATACAATGAGCAGTTCTTC	CAASSGSYNEQFF
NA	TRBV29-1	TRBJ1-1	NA	TGCAGCGTTGAGAACATTCTGAACACTGAAGCTTTCTTT	CSVENILNTEAFF
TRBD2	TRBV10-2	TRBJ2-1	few	TGCGCCAGCAGTCGTATCCCTAGCGGGAGTAAAAATGAGCAGTTCTTC	CASSRIPSGSKNEQFF
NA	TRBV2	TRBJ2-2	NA	TGTGCCAGCAGCCCTGACTTGGTTTTAGCCGGGGAGCTGTTTTTT	CASSPDLVLAGELFF
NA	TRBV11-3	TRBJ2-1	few	TGTGCCAGCAGCCCGTATTCTGGCGGGACGGGCAATGAGCAGTTCTTC	CASSPYSGGTGNEQFF
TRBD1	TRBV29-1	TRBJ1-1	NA	TGCAGCGTTGAGACAGGGGTGCACACTGAAGCTTTCTTT	CSVETGVHTEAFF
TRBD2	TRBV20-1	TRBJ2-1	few	TGCAGTGCTAGACTAGCGGCACTGTACAATGAGCAGTTCTTC	CSARLAALYNEQFF
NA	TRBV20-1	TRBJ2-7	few	TGCAGTGCTAACCGACAGGTCTACGAGCAGTACTTC	CSANRQVYEQYF
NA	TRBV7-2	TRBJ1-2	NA	TGTGCCAGCAGCCCCCGGGCCCTCCAAGCATCCTATGGCTACACCTTC	CASSPRALQASYGYTF
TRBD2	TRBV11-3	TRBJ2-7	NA	TGTGCCAGCGCCAGGACTAGCTCCTACGAGCAGTACTTC	CASARTSSYEQYF
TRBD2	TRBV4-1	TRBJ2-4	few	TGCGCCAGCAGCCAATCTAGTCGGGGGGAAGGCCTAGCGGGAGGAACCAAAAACATTCAGTACTTC	CASSQSSRGEGLAGGTKNIQYF
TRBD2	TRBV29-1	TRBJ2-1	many	TGCAGCGTCGGAAGCGGGAGAAGGCAGTTCTTC	CSVGSGRRQFF
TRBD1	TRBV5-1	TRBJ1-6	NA	TGCGCCAGCAGCTACGGACAGGGGGCTGGATTAAGCTCCTATAATTCACCCCTCCACTTT	CASSYGQGAGLSSYNSPLHF